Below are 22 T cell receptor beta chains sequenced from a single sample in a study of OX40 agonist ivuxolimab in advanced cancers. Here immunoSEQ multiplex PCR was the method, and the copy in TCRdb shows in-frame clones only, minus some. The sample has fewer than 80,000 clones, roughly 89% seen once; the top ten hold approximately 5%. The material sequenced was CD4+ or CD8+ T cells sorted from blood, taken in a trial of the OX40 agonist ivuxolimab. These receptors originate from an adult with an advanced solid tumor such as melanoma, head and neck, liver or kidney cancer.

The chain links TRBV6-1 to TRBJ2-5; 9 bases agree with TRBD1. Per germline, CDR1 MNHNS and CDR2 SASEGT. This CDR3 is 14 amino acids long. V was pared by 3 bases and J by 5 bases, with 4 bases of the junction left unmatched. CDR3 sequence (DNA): TGTGCCAGCAGTGATAACAGGGGGCGGGAGACCCAGTACTTC. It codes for CASSDNRGRETQYF.

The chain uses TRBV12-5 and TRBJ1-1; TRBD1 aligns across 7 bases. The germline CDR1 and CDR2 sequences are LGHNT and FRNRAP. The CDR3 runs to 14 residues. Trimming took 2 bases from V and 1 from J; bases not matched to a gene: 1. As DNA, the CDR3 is TGTGCTAGTGGTTTGTCAGGGGGGAACACTGAAGCTTTCTTT. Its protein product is CASGLSGGNTEAFF.

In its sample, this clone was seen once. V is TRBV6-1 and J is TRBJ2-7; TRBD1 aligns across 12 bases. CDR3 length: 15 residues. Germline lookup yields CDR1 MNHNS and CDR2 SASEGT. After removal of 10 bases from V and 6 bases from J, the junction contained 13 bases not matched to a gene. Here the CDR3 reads CATLSGTGGQFEQYF. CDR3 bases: TGTGCCACCTTGAGCGGGACAGGGGGCCAGTTCGAGCAGTACTTC.

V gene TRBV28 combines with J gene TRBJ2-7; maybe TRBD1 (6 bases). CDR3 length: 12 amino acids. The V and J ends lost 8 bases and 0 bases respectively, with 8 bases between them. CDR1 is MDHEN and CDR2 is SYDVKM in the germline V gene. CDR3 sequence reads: CASRQDSYEQYF. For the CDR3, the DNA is TGTGCCAGCCGACAGGACTCCTACGAGCAGTACTTC.

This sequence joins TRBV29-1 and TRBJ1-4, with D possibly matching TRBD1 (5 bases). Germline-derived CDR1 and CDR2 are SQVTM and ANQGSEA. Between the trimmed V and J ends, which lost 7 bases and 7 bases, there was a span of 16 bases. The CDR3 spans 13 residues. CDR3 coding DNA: TGCAGCGCTCTACAGGCGGGGAGTGAAAAACTGTTTTTT. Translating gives CSALQAGSEKLFF.

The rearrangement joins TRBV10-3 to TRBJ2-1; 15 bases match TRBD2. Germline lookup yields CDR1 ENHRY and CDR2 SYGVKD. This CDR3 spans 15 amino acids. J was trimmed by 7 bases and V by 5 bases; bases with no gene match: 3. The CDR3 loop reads CAISSGTSGRNEQFF. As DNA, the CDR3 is TGTGCCATCAGTTCCGGGACTAGCGGGAGGAATGAGCAGTTCTTC.

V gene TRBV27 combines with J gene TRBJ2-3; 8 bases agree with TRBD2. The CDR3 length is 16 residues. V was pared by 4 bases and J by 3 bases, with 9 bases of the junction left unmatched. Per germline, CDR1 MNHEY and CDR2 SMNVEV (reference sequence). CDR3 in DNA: TGTGCCAGCAGTTCAACTAGCGGAGTAGGTACAGATACGCAGTATTTT. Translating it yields CASSSTSGVGTDTQYF.

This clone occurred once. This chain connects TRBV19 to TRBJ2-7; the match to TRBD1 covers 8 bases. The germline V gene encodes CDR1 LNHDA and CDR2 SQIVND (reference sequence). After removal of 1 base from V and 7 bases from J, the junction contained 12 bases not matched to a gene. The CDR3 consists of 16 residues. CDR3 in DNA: TGTGCCAGTAGTATAGTCTCGACAGGGGTCCGGCGAGAGCAGTACTTC. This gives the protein CASSIVSTGVRREQYF.

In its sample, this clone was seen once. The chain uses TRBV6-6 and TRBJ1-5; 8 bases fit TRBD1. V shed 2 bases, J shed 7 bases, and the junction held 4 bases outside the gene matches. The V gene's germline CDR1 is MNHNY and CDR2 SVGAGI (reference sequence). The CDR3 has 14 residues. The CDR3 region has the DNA TGTGCCAGCAGTTACCGGCAGGGGGCCCAGCCCCAGCATTTT. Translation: CASSYRQGAQPQHF.

In DNA, the CDR3 is TGTGCCAGCAGCTTTCGACTAGCCGGGCGTTTGGAGACCCAGTACTTC. This codes for CASSFRLAGRLETQYF. The rearrangement uses TRBV11-3 and TRBJ2-5, with TRBD2 matching over 7 bases. The CDR3 loop spans 16 amino acids. The germline gives CDR1 SGHNT, CDR2 YENEEA. After removal of 3 bases from V and 5 bases from J, the junction contained 12 bases not matched to a gene.

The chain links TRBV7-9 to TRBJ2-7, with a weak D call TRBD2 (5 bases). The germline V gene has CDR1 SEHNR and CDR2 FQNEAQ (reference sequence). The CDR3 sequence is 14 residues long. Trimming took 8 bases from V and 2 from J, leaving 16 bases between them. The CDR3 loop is CASSEVVPPYEQYF. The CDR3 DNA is TGTGCCAGCTCGGAGGTAGTCCCCCCCTACGAGCAGTACTTC.

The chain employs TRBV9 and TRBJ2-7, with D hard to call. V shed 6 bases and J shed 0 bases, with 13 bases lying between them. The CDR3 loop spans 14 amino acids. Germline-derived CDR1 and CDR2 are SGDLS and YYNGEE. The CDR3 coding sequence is TGTGCCAGCACTCCCGAGGCAGACTCCTACGAGCAGTACTTC. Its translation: CASTPEADSYEQYF.

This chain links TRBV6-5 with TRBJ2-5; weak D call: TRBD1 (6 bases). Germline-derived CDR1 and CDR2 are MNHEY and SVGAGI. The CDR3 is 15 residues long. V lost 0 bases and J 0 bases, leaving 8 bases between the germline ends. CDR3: CASSYSGTNQETQYF. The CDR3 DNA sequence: TGTGCCAGCAGTTACTCCGGGACAAACCAAGAGACCCAGTACTTC.

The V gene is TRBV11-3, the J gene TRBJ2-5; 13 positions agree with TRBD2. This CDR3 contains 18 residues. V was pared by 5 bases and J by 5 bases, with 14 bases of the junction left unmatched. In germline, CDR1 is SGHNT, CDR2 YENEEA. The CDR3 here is CASSPGLAGEVGAETQYF. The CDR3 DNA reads TGTGCCAGCAGCCCCGGACTAGCGGGAGAAGTAGGGGCGGAGACCCAGTACTTC.

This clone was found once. The CDR3 bases are TGTGCCAGCAGTTCCCGGACAGGAACTTGGCCCCAGCATTTT. Protein product: CASSSRTGTWPQHF. The V call is TRBV27, the J call TRBJ1-5; 7 bases are shared with TRBD1. J was trimmed by 9 bases and V by 4 bases; bases with no gene match: 9. Germline-derived CDR1 and CDR2 are MNHEY and SMNVEV (reference sequence). CDR3 length: 14 amino acids.

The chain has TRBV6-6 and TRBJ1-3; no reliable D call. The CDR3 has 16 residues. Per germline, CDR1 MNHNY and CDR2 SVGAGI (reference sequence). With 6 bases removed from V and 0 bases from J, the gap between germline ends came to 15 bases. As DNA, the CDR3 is TGTGCCAGCAGATCCACTCTTCTACTCTCTGGAAACACCATATATTTT. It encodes CASRSTLLLSGNTIYF.

CDR3: CASSSTSGGTQYF. The CDR3 DNA follows: TGTGCCAGCAGCTCGACCTCAGGAGGTACGCAGTATTTT. The chain links TRBV7-3 to TRBJ2-3, with a tentative D call TRBD2 (5 bases). V lost 4 bases and J lost 8, with 13 bases in between. This CDR3 region has 13 residues. Germline V lookup: CDR1 SGHTA, CDR2 FQGTGA.

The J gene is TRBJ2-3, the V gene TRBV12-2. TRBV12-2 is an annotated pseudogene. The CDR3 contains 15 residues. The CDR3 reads CASRLGGNCTDTQYF. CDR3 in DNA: TGTGCAAGTCGCTTAGGGGGTAACTGCACAGATACGCAGTATTTT.

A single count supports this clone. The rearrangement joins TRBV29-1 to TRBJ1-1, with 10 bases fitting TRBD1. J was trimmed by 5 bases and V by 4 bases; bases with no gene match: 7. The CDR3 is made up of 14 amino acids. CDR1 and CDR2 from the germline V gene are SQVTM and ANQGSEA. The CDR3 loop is CSVVSDRGRTEAFF. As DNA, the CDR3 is TGCAGCGTTGTCAGTGACAGGGGGCGAACTGAAGCTTTCTTT.

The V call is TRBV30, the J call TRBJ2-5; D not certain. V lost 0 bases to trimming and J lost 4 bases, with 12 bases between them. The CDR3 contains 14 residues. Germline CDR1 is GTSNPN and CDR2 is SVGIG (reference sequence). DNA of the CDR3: TGTGCCTGGAGTGTTCGGCGGTGGAGAGAGACCCAGTACTTC. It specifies CAWSVRRWRETQYF.

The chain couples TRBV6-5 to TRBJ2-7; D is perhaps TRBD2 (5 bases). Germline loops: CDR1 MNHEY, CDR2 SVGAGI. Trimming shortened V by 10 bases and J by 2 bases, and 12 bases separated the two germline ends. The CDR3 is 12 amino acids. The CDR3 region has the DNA TGTGCCACCAGCGGAGCCACCTACGAGCAGTACTTC. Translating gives CATSGATYEQYF.

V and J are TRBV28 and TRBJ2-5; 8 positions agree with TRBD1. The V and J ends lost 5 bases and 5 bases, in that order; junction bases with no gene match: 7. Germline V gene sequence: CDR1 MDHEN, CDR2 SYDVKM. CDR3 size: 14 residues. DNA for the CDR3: TGTGCCAGCAGTACCGGACAGGGATCGGAGACCCAGTACTTC. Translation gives CASSTGQGSETQYF.